This T cell receptor (beta chain) came from a study of T-cell memory formation after mild COVID-19. Findings and caveats of the study: That cross-reactive memory joined was suggested by some responding clones appearing in pre-infection memory.

The CDR3 is made up of 13 amino acids. Germline CDR1 and CDR2: SSHAT and FNYEAQ (reference sequence). Researchers used 5'RACE with constant-segment primers to make TCR alpha and TCR beta cDNA libraries that carry sample barcodes and UMIs. TCRdb used MiXCR to reprocess the 5' RACE reads, holding one entry per CDR3 protein. This sample has nearly 350,000 distinct CDR3 sequences, with 10% to 15% found just once. Notes on this clonotype: Its antigen is unidentified. The junction and the germline gene differ at one end; a read error may be behind it.

The chain carries TRBV7-7 and TRBJ2-1, with 7 bases lining up with TRBD1. The sample consisted of PBMCs or a T cell subset sorted from them (not recorded which). The sequence was collected from a young man who had mild COVID-19 (a few samples of this study predate the infection). Cell type and time point are not known. This chain's CDR3 is CASSFDRVAEQFF. The DNA for the CDR3 is TGTGCTAGCAGCTTCGACAGGGTAGCTGAGCAGTTCTTC.